This T cell receptor (beta chain) was observed in a study of blood T cell repertoires in COVID-19. Background on the study: Sources were T cells, B-cell-depleted T cells, or PBMCs; the material itself was cDNA or gDNA.

Participants, 18 to 89 years old, spanned fewer than 30 US areas. The CDR3 length is 15 residues. Germline V gene sequence: CDR1 MNHEY, CDR2 SMNVEV (reference sequence). Trimming cost V 4 bases and J 4 bases; bases outside gene matches: 7. Repertoires were generated with immunoSEQ multiplex PCR, while TCRdb's copy carries only in-frame clones and drops some. Here the sample spans approximately 190,000 clones, about 83% being singletons. Specimen: PBMCs or T cells enriched from blood (not recorded which). The chain uses TRBV27 and TRBJ2-3, with 8 bases aligning to TRBD1. This sequence was found in a woman under 40 who had been exposed to COVID-19. As DNA, the CDR3 is TGTGCCAGCAGTTCAGGACAGGGAAGGGCAGATACGCAGTATTTT. It encodes CASSSGQGRADTQYF.